This paragraph covers one T cell receptor beta chain sequence. Antigen specificity is unknown. The data stem from a study of CD8+CD57+ T cells in acquired aplastic anemia. Overall study: Average DNA yield from sorted CD4+ and CD8+ cells was roughly 3.1 ug. Study-level points and caveats: Roughly 30 CD8+ CDR3 sequences occurred in both the patients and the controls.

The CDR3 spans 14 residues. V shed 4 bases and J shed 0 bases, with 12 bases lying between them. Germline V gives CDR1 SQVTM, CDR2 ANQGSEA. Only patients with CD8+CD57+ cell expansion on flow cytometry were chosen for sequencing. Every one of the patients had aplastic anemia (severe, acquired). By the time of blood sampling, patients had still received no therapy. Genomic DNA templated the TCR beta VDJ and CDR3 profiling. In TCRdb, the reads were re-called with MiXCR into one record per CDR3 protein. The sample shows a few hundred thousand distinct CDR3 sequences, about half of them seen only once. The V call is TRBV29-1, the J call TRBJ1-2; D might be TRBD1 (6 bases). This TCR was sampled from a human donor with aplastic anemia. The specimen was sorted CD4+, CD8+, or CD8+CD57+ T cells (not recorded which) from PBMCs. The DNA for the CDR3 is TGCAGCGTTGGCAGGGGCCAACCTAACTATGGCTACACCTTC. Translating gives CSVGRGQPNYGYTF.